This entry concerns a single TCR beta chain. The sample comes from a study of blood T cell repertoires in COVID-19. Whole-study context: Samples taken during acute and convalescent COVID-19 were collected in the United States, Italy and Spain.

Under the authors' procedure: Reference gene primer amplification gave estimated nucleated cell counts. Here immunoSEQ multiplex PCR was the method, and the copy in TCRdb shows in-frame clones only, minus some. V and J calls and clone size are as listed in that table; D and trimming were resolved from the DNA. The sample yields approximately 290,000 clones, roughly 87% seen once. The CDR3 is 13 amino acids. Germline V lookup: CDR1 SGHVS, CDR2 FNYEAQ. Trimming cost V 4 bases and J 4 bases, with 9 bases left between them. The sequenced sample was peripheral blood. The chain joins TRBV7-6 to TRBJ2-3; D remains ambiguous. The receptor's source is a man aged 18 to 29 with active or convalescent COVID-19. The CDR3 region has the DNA TGTGCCAGCAGCTCAAATCCCCCAGATACGCAGTATTTT. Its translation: CASSSNPPDTQYF.